This record covers a single T cell receptor (beta chain). Libraries were prepared by immunoSEQ multiplex PCR; TCRdb keeps only in-frame clonotypes and omits some of them. The data show some 140,000 clones, approximately 78% seen once. The data were obtained in a study of blood T cell repertoires in COVID-19. Across the study: Sources were T cells, B-cell-depleted T cells, or PBMCs; the material itself was cDNA or gDNA.

The sample consisted of peripheral blood. The source is a man between 60 and 75 years old who had recovered from COVID-19.

CDR3 residues: CASSLVADSNQPQHF. CDR3 DNA: TGTGCCAGCAGCTTAGTAGCCGATAGCAATCAGCCCCAGCATTTT. The chain is built from TRBV7-2 and TRBJ1-5; D gene uncertain. Germline V CDR1 and CDR2: SGHTA, FQGNSA. This CDR3 is 15 amino acids long. Trimming pared 1 base from V and 0 bases from J, leaving 7 bases between.